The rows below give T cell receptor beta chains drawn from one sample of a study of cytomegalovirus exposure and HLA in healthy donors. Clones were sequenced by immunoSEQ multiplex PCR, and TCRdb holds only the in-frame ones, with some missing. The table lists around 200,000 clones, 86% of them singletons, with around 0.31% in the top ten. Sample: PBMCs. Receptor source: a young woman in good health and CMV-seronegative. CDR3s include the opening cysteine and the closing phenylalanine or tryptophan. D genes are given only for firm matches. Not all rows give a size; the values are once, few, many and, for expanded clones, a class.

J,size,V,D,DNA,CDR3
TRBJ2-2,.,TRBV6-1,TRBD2,TGTGCCAGCAGTGAAGTGGCGGGAGAAGGTACCGGGGAGCTGTTTTTT,CASSEVAGEGTGELFF
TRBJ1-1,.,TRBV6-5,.,TGTGCCAGCACCAACGGGGTTTCCACTGAAGCTTTCTTT,CASTNGVSTEAFF
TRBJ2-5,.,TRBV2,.,TGTGCCAGCAGTAGAAACAGGGGACTCCAAGAGACCCAGTACTTC,CASSRNRGLQETQYF
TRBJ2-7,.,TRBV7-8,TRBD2,TGTGCCAGCAGCTTAGGAGGGCTAGCGGCCTCCTACGAGCAGTACTTC,CASSLGGLAASYEQYF
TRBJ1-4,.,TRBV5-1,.,TGCGCCAGCAGCTTGGCGAGAGCAACTAATGAAAAACTGTTTTTT,CASSLARATNEKLFF
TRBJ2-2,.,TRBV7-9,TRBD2,TGTGCCAGCAGTTCGACTAGCGGGAGAACCGGGGAGCTGTTTTTT,CASSSTSGRTGELFF
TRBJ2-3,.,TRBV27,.,TGTGCCAGCAAGGGGCTAGGTACGCAGTATTTT,CASKGLGTQYF
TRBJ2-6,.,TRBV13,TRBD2,TGTGCCAGCAGCTTAATGGCTAGCGGGGGGGACCTGACTTTC,CASSLMASGGDLTF
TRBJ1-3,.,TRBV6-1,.,TGTGCCAGCAGCCAGGGTCCCGACTCTGGAAACACCATATATTTT,CASSQGPDSGNTIYF
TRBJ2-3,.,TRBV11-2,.,TGTGCCAGCAGCCAGCAGGGTCCAGATACGCAGTATTTT,CASSQQGPDTQYF
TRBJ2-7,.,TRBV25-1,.,TGTGCCAGCAGTGAAGGTCCGCGGGAGCAGTACTTC,CASSEGPREQYF
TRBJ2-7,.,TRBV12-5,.,TGTGCTAGTGGTTTGGGGACTGGATACGAGCAGTACTTC,CASGLGTGYEQYF
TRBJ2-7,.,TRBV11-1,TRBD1,TGTGCCAGCAGCTCACCGGGACAGGGCCTCTCCTACGAGCAGTACTTC,CASSSPGQGLSYEQYF
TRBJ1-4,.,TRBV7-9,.,TGTGCCAGCAGCTCCTACGGTGCAACTAATGAAAAACTGTTTTTT,CASSSYGATNEKLFF
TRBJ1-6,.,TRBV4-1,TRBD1,TGCGCCAGCAGCCAAGAAGACAGGGCGGCTAATTCACCCCTCCACTTT,CASSQEDRAANSPLHF
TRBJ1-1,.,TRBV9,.,TGTGCCAGCAGCGTTGGAGGGCGGACTGAAGCTTTCTTT,CASSVGGRTEAFF
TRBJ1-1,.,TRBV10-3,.,TGTGCCATCGGTGGGACCCGGGGGACTGAAGCTTTCTTT,CAIGGTRGTEAFF
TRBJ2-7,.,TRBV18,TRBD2,TGTGCCAGCTCACCAGAACTAGCGAGTAGGGAGCAGTACTTC,CASSPELASREQYF
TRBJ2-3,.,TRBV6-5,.,TGTGCCAGCAGTAACACAGGGCAGGGCACAGATACGCAGTATTTT,CASSNTGQGTDTQYF
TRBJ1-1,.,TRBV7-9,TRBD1,TGTGCCAGCAGCTTACGAAGGGCAGGGGGCCGTAGAGCTTTCTTT,CASSLRRAGGRRAFF
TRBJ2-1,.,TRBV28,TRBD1,TGTGCCAGCAGCCGCCCGACAGGGGACTCCTACAATGAGCAGTTCTTC,CASSRPTGDSYNEQFF
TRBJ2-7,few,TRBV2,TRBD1,TGTGCCAGCTCGGGGACAGCCACTTCGTGGGGTTTGGAGTACTTC,CASSGTATSWGLEYF
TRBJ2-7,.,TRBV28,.,TGTGCCAGCAGGCTTATGGGCCAGGACTACGAGCAGTACTTC,CASRLMGQDYEQYF
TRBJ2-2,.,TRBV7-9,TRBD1,TGTGCCAGCAGCTTAGCTGTCGGGACAGTAACGAACACCGGGGAGCTGTTTTTT,CASSLAVGTVTNTGELFF
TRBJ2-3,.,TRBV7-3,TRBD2,TGTGCCAGCAGCTTAGGGCGGGGGGGCCAAGATACGCAGTATTTT,CASSLGRGGQDTQYF
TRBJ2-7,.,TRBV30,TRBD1,TGTGCCTGGAGTCCGGGACAGGGGATATCCTACGAGCAGTACTTC,CAWSPGQGISYEQYF
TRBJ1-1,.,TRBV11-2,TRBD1,TGTGCCAGCAGCTTTAACAGGGGGGACACTGAAGCTTTCTTT,CASSFNRGDTEAFF
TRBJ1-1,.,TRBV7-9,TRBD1,TGTGCCAGCAGCAGGCGGAAGGGGGCGGATGTCAACACTGAAGCTTTCTTT,CASSRRKGADVNTEAFF
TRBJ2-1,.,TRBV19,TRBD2,TGTGCCAGTAGGGTAGTAGCGGGTCCCTCCAATGAGCAGTTCTTC,CASRVVAGPSNEQFF
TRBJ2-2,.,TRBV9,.,TGTGCCAGCAGCGACAACAGGGCTACCGGGGAGCTGTTTTTT,CASSDNRATGELFF
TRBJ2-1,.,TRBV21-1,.,TGTGCCAGCAGCAAAGCGGCGGACTGTAAGGGCGGGGTCAATGAGCAGTTCTTC,CASSKAADCKGGVNEQFF
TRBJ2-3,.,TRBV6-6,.,TGTGCCAGCAGCGGGGGAAGCACAGATACGCAGTATTTT,CASSGGSTDTQYF
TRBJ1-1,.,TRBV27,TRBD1,TGTGCCAGCTCAACAGGGGGCACTGAAGCTTTCTTT,CASSTGGTEAFF
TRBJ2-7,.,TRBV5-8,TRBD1,TGTGCCAGCAGCTTGAGCCATAGCAGGGGGTACGAGCAGTACTTC,CASSLSHSRGYEQYF
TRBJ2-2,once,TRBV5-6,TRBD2,TGTGCCAGCAGCGGGGCTAGCGGGAGCGGCACCGGGGAGCTGTTTTTT,CASSGASGSGTGELFF
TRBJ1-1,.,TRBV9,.,TGTGCCAGCAGTTCACAGGGTTTGAACACTGAAGCTTTCTTT,CASSSQGLNTEAFF
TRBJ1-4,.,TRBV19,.,TGTGCCAGCGGGCGAATGACAGGATATGAAAAACTGTTTTTT,CASGRMTGYEKLFF
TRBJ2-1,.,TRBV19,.,TGTGCCAGTAGTATCCCTAGCAATGAGCAGTTCTTC,CASSIPSNEQFF
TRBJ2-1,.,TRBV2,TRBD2,TGTGCCAGCAGTGAAGCGCTTCGGGTAGCGGGAGAGGGGTTCTTC,CASSEALRVAGEGFF
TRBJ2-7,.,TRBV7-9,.,TGTGCCAGCAGCTTAGGACAGAGCTCCTACGAGCAGTACTTC,CASSLGQSSYEQYF
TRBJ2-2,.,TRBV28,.,TGTGCCAGCAGTCCAAACAGTATTATCGGGGAGCTGTTTTTT,CASSPNSIIGELFF
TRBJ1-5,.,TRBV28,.,TGTGCCAGCAGTCCTTACCCGGGGAGCAATCAGCCCCAGCATTTT,CASSPYPGSNQPQHF
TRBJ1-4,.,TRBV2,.,TGTGCCAGCAGTGTTCTAACAGCTAATGAAAAACTGTTTTTT,CASSVLTANEKLFF
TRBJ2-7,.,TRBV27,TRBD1,TGTGCCAGTTCCCGGGGACAGGGGGCCTACGAGCAGTACTTC,CASSRGQGAYEQYF
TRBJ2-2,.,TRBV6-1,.,TGTGCCAGCAGTGACAGGGTCACCGGGGAGCTGTTTTTT,CASSDRVTGELFF
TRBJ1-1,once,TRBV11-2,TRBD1,TGTGCCAGCAGCTTAGCAGGGGGCCACACTGAAGCTTTCTTT,CASSLAGGHTEAFF
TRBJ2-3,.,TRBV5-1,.,TGCGCCAGCAGCTCTTCCTGGGGAGTTGGCACAGATACGCAGTATTTT,CASSSSWGVGTDTQYF
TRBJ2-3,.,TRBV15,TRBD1,TGTGCCACCAGCAGACCCAAAGGAGGACAGGGTGCGTCAGATACGCAGTATTTT,CATSRPKGGQGASDTQYF
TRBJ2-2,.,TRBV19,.,TGTGCCAGTAGTATATCCGAGGCCAACACCGGGGAGCTGTTTTTT,CASSISEANTGELFF
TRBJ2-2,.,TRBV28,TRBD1,TGTGCCAGCAGTCCAGGGGGACATATACTACCTACCGGGGAGCTGTTTTTT,CASSPGGHILPTGELFF
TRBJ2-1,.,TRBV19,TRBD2,TGTGCCAGTAGATCCGGGACTAGCGGGAAAGGTGAGCAGTTCTTC,CASRSGTSGKGEQFF
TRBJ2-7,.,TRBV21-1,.,TGTGCCAGCAGGGAGCCGCAGTACTTC,CASREPQYF
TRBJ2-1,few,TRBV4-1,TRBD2,TGCGCCAGCCGGGGACTAGCGGGAAATCCCGGTTACAATGAGCAGTTCTTC,CASRGLAGNPGYNEQFF